These T cell receptor beta chains were read from a single sample in a study of a mutant IDH1 vaccine in newly diagnosed glioma. Their target antigens are unknown. This table comes from immunoSEQ multiplex PCR, and its TCRdb copy is limited to in-frame clones, with some not included. The sample includes 45,000 to 70,000 clones, around 81% of them seen just once. The material sequenced was PBMCs, taken from a glioma patient whose treatment included an IDH1 peptide vaccine. The source of these receptors is a man younger than 45 with glioma. CDR3s include the opening cysteine and the closing phenylalanine or tryptophan. Each record gives: V gene, clone size, D gene, J gene, CDR3 DNA, CDR3 protein. A D gene is named only where the DNA matches it firmly. The size field is filled for only some rows; it gives once, few, many or a size class.

V gene: TRBV7-6; clone size: NA; D gene: NA; J gene: TRBJ2-7; CDR3 DNA: TGTGCCAGCAGCTTAGATCCGGATTCCTACGAGCAGTACTTC; CDR3 protein: CASSLDPDSYEQYF
V gene: TRBV6-5; clone size: NA; D gene: NA; J gene: TRBJ2-7; CDR3 DNA: TGTGCCAGCAGTTACGCCTACAGGTCCTCCTACGAGCAGTACTTC; CDR3 protein: CASSYAYRSSYEQYF
V gene: TRBV9; clone size: NA; D gene: NA; J gene: TRBJ1-4; CDR3 DNA: TGTGCCAGCAGCGTAGGATCTGGGACTCCACTGTTTTTT; CDR3 protein: CASSVGSGTPLFF
V gene: TRBV5-1; clone size: NA; D gene: NA; J gene: TRBJ2-5; CDR3 DNA: TGCGCCAGCAACCCTAGTGACCGGGAGACCCAGTACTTC; CDR3 protein: CASNPSDRETQYF
V gene: TRBV29-1; clone size: NA; D gene: NA; J gene: TRBJ1-1; CDR3 DNA: TGCAGCGTTGACTTGAACAGGGTAAACACTGAAGCTTTCTTT; CDR3 protein: CSVDLNRVNTEAFF
V gene: TRBV19; clone size: few; D gene: NA; J gene: TRBJ1-5; CDR3 DNA: TGTGCCAGCGGCTGGGGTTTGTCCCTCCTATATCAGCCCCAGCATTTT; CDR3 protein: CASGWGLSLLYQPQHF
V gene: TRBV14; clone size: NA; D gene: NA; J gene: TRBJ1-6; CDR3 DNA: TGTGCCAGCAGCCCTCAAGATAATTCACCCCTCCACTTT; CDR3 protein: CASSPQDNSPLHF
V gene: TRBV27; clone size: NA; D gene: NA; J gene: TRBJ1-1; CDR3 DNA: TGTGCCAGCAGTCCGTCCCCCCCCCAGGACACTGAAGCTTTCTTT; CDR3 protein: CASSPSPPQDTEAFF
V gene: TRBV7-8; clone size: NA; D gene: NA; J gene: TRBJ2-2; CDR3 DNA: TGTGCCAGCAGCTTCCCCGGGCCCTTCAGCGGGGAGCTGTTTTTT; CDR3 protein: CASSFPGPFSGELFF
V gene: TRBV7-9; clone size: once; D gene: NA; J gene: TRBJ2-7; CDR3 DNA: TGTGCCAGCAGCTTACAGTTCCGGGGGGCAAGGAGCGACGACTACGAGCAGTACTTC; CDR3 protein: CASSLQFRGARSDDYEQYF
V gene: TRBV18; clone size: NA; D gene: TRBD2; J gene: TRBJ2-7; CDR3 DNA: TGTGCCAGCTCACAACTTAGCGGGGTACGTACCTACGAGCAGTACTTC; CDR3 protein: CASSQLSGVRTYEQYF
V gene: TRBV5-1; clone size: NA; D gene: TRBD1; J gene: TRBJ2-2; CDR3 DNA: TGCGCCAGCAGCTTGGAGGGCAGGGGGCTAGTTTCCGGGGAGCTGTTTTTT; CDR3 protein: CASSLEGRGLVSGELFF
V gene: TRBV10-1; clone size: NA; D gene: NA; J gene: TRBJ1-5; CDR3 DNA: TGCGCCAGCAGTGGGGGCGACCCTCTCAATCAGCCCCAGCATTTT; CDR3 protein: CASSGGDPLNQPQHF
V gene: TRBV4-2; clone size: NA; D gene: TRBD1; J gene: TRBJ1-4; CDR3 DNA: TGTGCCAGCAGCTGGAGTCCCGGGACAGGGCGAAAACTGTTTTTT; CDR3 protein: CASSWSPGTGRKLFF
V gene: TRBV5-1; clone size: NA; D gene: NA; J gene: TRBJ2-7; CDR3 DNA: TGCGCCAGCAGCTTGGAGAGGCTGTTTTACGAGCAGTACTTC; CDR3 protein: CASSLERLFYEQYF
V gene: TRBV6-5; clone size: NA; D gene: NA; J gene: TRBJ1-2; CDR3 DNA: TGTGCCAGCGGAAACAGGCGCTATGGCTACACCTTC; CDR3 protein: CASGNRRYGYTF
V gene: TRBV7-6; clone size: NA; D gene: TRBD1; J gene: TRBJ2-6; CDR3 DNA: TGTGCCAGCAGCCGCCGGTTTAGGTCAGGGGGCGATGGGGCCAACGTCCTGACTTTC; CDR3 protein: CASSRRFRSGGDGANVLTF
V gene: TRBV19; clone size: NA; D gene: NA; J gene: TRBJ1-4; CDR3 DNA: TGTGCCAGTAGTTTACCGGGAGCCAATGAAAAACTGTTTTTT; CDR3 protein: CASSLPGANEKLFF
V gene: TRBV19; clone size: few; D gene: NA; J gene: TRBJ1-1; CDR3 DNA: TGTGCCAGCCGAATTGGTCTTAGGGAAGAAGCTTTCTTT; CDR3 protein: CASRIGLREEAFF
V gene: TRBV2; clone size: NA; D gene: NA; J gene: TRBJ2-3; CDR3 DNA: TGTGCCATCCCTTGGGGGAGTGGCACAGATACGCAGTATTTT; CDR3 protein: CAIPWGSGTDTQYF